A selection of T cell receptor beta chains follows, all from one sample in a study of OX40 agonist ivuxolimab in advanced cancers. Measured with immunoSEQ multiplex PCR; TCRdb has only the in-frame clones, and not every one. The repertoire holds tens of thousands of clones, with 80% to 90% as singletons. The sequencing used CD4+ or CD8+ T cells sorted from blood, collected in a trial of the OX40 agonist ivuxolimab. These TCRs come from an adult with an advanced solid tumor such as melanoma, head and neck, liver or kidney cancer. Each CDR3 is given with its conserved first and last residue. D genes are given only for firm matches. Only some rows state a clone size, as once, few, many or a class for expanded clones.

cdr3_nt cdr3_aa v_call clone_size j_call d_call
TGTGCCAGCAGCTACGGTGGGCACGGACTCTACGAGCAGTACTTC CASSYGGHGLYEQYF TRBV7-6 . TRBJ2-7 .
TGTGCCAGCTGGCCCCCCGGACAAAACCCGGATAATTCACCCCTCCACTTT CASWPPGQNPDNSPLHF TRBV2 . TRBJ1-6 .
TGTGCCAGCAGTTCGTTATCACCTTCGGAGTCCTACGAGCAGTACTTC CASSSLSPSESYEQYF TRBV28 . TRBJ2-7 .
TGCGCCAGCAGCCAGACCGGGACAGGGGTGGTAGAAAAACTGTTTTTT CASSQTGTGVVEKLFF TRBV4-1 few TRBJ1-4 TRBD1
TGTGCCAGCAGCTTTGATCAGGGAGGATACGAGCAGTACTTC CASSFDQGGYEQYF TRBV7-9 . TRBJ2-7 .
TGTGCCAGCAGCCAAGGATCAACCGTGGTAACTGAAGCTTTCTTT CASSQGSTVVTEAFF TRBV14 . TRBJ1-1 .
TGTGCCAGCAACAAAACAGGGGGCCCCTATGGCTACACCTTC CASNKTGGPYGYTF TRBV6-5 . TRBJ1-2 TRBD1
TGTGCCAGCAGCCAAAGATTAGCGGGGACACTTCCGCAGTATTTT CASSQRLAGTLPQYF TRBV7-6 . TRBJ2-3 TRBD2
TGTGCCAGTACCCAATCTTCGGGCCCGGGGAGGGGTACCGGGGAGCTGTTTTTT CASTQSSGPGRGTGELFF TRBV19 . TRBJ2-2 TRBD2
TGTGCCTGGGAAAAAGCGGGGGTTGAGCAGTTCTTC CAWEKAGVEQFF TRBV30 . TRBJ2-1 TRBD2
TGTGCCAGCGGCTCACAGGGTTGGGAGCAGTACTTC CASGSQGWEQYF TRBV27 few TRBJ2-7 .
TGTGCCAGCAGTTACCGGCAGGGGAGCAATCAGCCCCAGCATTTT CASSYRQGSNQPQHF TRBV6-9 . TRBJ1-5 .
TGTGCCAGTAGGGAATTGGAGAGACCCGGGGAGCTGTTTTTT CASRELERPGELFF TRBV19 . TRBJ2-2 .
TGTGCCAGCAGCCCTACTAGCTCCAATCACAATGAGCAGTTCTTC CASSPTSSNHNEQFF TRBV7-9 . TRBJ2-1 .
TGTGCCAGCAGCTTGGACTCCTATAATTCACCCCTCCACTTT CASSLDSYNSPLHF TRBV7-9 . TRBJ1-6 .
TGTGCCAGCAGCGTAGCTCTGGAGGGAACCAACTACAATGAGCAGTTCTTC CASSVALEGTNYNEQFF TRBV9 . TRBJ2-1 .
TGTGCCAGCAGCCCACTACAGGGGCAAGAAAAACTGTTTTTT CASSPLQGQEKLFF TRBV7-9 few TRBJ1-4 TRBD1
TGTGCCAGCAGCTTCCCGACAGGGGACGGGAGCACTGAAGCTTTCTTT CASSFPTGDGSTEAFF TRBV7-9 . TRBJ1-1 TRBD1
TGCGCCAGCAGCCAAGATGCGGGAGCGGGGGGGACCTACGAGCAGTACTTC CASSQDAGAGGTYEQYF TRBV4-3 . TRBJ2-7 TRBD2
TGTGCCAGCAGCGCCGGGGGGGCAATCACAGATACGCAGTATTTT CASSAGGAITDTQYF TRBV9 . TRBJ2-3 TRBD2
TGCGCCAGCAGCTTGAGGGGACTAGCGGGAGGGCCGAGGTACAATGAGCAGTTCTTC CASSLRGLAGGPRYNEQFF TRBV5-1 . TRBJ2-1 TRBD2
TGTGCCAGCACTTCAGCTTGGGTCAGTAACTATGGCTACACCTTC CASTSAWVSNYGYTF TRBV5-8 once TRBJ1-2 .
TGTGCCAGCAGTGGGATTAATCAGCCCCAGCATTTT CASSGINQPQHF TRBV25-1 . TRBJ1-5 .
TGTGCCAGCTCACCGAGTACAGGGGGTACCTCCTCCTACGAGCAGTACTTC CASSPSTGGTSSYEQYF TRBV18 medium-sized TRBJ2-7 TRBD1
TGTGCCAGCAGCTGGTCGGGACAGGGGAAATCCGAAGCTTTCTTT CASSWSGQGKSEAFF TRBV7-2 . TRBJ1-1 TRBD1
TGTGCCAGCAGTATGAATTACAATGAGCAGTTCTTC CASSMNYNEQFF TRBV11-2 . TRBJ2-1 .
TGTGCCAGCAGCCGGACAGGGGGCAATCAGCCCCAGCATTTT CASSRTGGNQPQHF TRBV11-2 . TRBJ1-5 TRBD1
TGTGCCAGCAGTGAAGGGTATGATTCACCCCTCCACTTT CASSEGYDSPLHF TRBV25-1 . TRBJ1-6 .
TGCGCCAGCAGCCAGGCCCCGGACAACCTCCCTAATCAGCCCCAGCATTTT CASSQAPDNLPNQPQHF TRBV4-1 once TRBJ1-5 .
TGCGCCAGCAGCCCGTGGGGGGACAGGTCCTACAATGAGCAGTTCTTC CASSPWGDRSYNEQFF TRBV5-1 . TRBJ2-1 TRBD1
TGTGCCAGCAGTCTTCGTGGCCGAGGGACAGGAGGTTATGGCTACACCTTC CASSLRGRGTGGYGYTF TRBV11-3 . TRBJ1-2 TRBD1
TGTGCCAGCAGCTTAACAAAGCGGGGGGCTGGAGATACGCAGTATTTT CASSLTKRGAGDTQYF TRBV7-2 . TRBJ2-3 TRBD2
TGTGCCACGGGGGAGGCTACCGAATACTTC CATGEATEYF TRBV7-9 . TRBJ2-5 .
TGCGCCAGCAGCTTTTGGGCGGGAAACAATGAGCAGTTCTTC CASSFWAGNNEQFF TRBV5-1 . TRBJ2-1 .
TGCGCCAGCAGCTTTACAGGGGGCGACCCCTATGGCTACACCTTC CASSFTGGDPYGYTF TRBV5-1 . TRBJ1-2 TRBD1
TGTGCCAGCAGCGTAGCGCTAGCGGGGGCCGGAGATACGCAGTATTTT CASSVALAGAGDTQYF TRBV9 . TRBJ2-3 TRBD2
TGTGCCAGCAGCTACACAGGGGGGTCCTACGAGCAGTACTTC CASSYTGGSYEQYF TRBV13 . TRBJ2-7 TRBD1
TGCGCCAGCAGCCTCGGACTAGCTGACGAGCAGTACTTC CASSLGLADEQYF TRBV5-1 . TRBJ2-7 TRBD2
TGTGCCAGCAAACTAGCTTGGCCAGATACGCAGTATTTT CASKLAWPDTQYF TRBV7-8 . TRBJ2-3 .
TGTGCCAGCACGGATCGGGGGCATGGCACTGAAGCTTTCTTT CASTDRGHGTEAFF TRBV28 few TRBJ1-1 .
TGTGCCACCAGAGTCGGCAATGAGCAGTTCTTC CATRVGNEQFF TRBV15 once TRBJ2-1 .
TGCGCCAGCAGCCAACTATCAGCGGGAGGGCCCTCCTACAATGAGCAGTTCTTC CASSQLSAGGPSYNEQFF TRBV4-1 . TRBJ2-1 TRBD2
TGTGCCAGCGGACCGGCGGAAGACTATGGCTACACCTTC CASGPAEDYGYTF TRBV27 . TRBJ1-2 .
TGTGCCAGCAGCTTAACTACTAGCGGGGGGCCCCTCAACTACGAGCAGTACTTC CASSLTTSGGPLNYEQYF TRBV11-2 once TRBJ2-7 TRBD2
TGTGCCAGCAGCATCAACGGGGCTGTCTACGAGCAGTACTTC CASSINGAVYEQYF TRBV5-6 . TRBJ2-7 .